The rows below give T cell receptor beta chains drawn from one sample of a study of radiation and T cells in renal cell carcinoma. Using immunoSEQ multiplex PCR, the repertoire was profiled, and TCRdb retains in-frame clones only, with some absent. The profile covers 97,000 or so clones, with 65% to 90% appearing a single time and 6% to 9% taken by the ten largest. The source material was blood, sampled from a patient whose treatment included radiotherapy and nephrectomy. These receptors were obtained from a man aged 60 to 75 with renal cell carcinoma. Both conserved end residues are part of each CDR3. D genes are given only for firm matches. Clone size is shown for a subset of rows, as once, few, many or a class of expanded clone.

D	V	size	J	CDR3	DNA
NA	TRBV4-3	NA	TRBJ2-3	CASSQVTAAHTQYF	TGCGCCAGCAGCCAAGTCACTGCTGCGCATACGCAGTATTTT
NA	TRBV7-8	NA	TRBJ1-3	CASSLGGGHGNTIYF	TGTGCCAGCAGCTTAGGAGGAGGGCATGGAAACACCATATATTTT
NA	TRBV7-2	NA	TRBJ2-2	CASSSDTFIGELFF	TGTGCCAGCAGCTCAGACACGTTCATCGGGGAGCTGTTTTTT
NA	TRBV28	few	TRBJ1-4	CASWGPTNEKLFF	TGTGCCAGCTGGGGACCAACTAATGAAAAACTGTTTTTT
NA	TRBV27	NA	TRBJ2-6	CASSLGPSGANVLTF	TGTGCCAGCAGTTTAGGGCCCTCTGGGGCCAACGTCCTGACTTTC
NA	TRBV28	NA	TRBJ2-7	CASSLGGKIYEQYF	TGTGCCAGCAGTTTAGGCGGGAAGATCTACGAGCAGTACTTC
NA	TRBV28	NA	TRBJ2-5	CASSLRQGRETQYF	TGTGCCAGCAGTTTACGGCAGGGGCGGGAGACCCAGTACTTC
TRBD2	TRBV5-1	NA	TRBJ2-5	CASSLAGGQETQYF	TGCGCCAGCAGCTTGGCCGGGGGGCAAGAGACCCAGTACTTC
TRBD2	TRBV15	NA	TRBJ2-1	CATSIGLAGVLSGYNEQFF	TGTGCCACCAGCATAGGACTAGCGGGAGTTTTATCGGGATACAATGAGCAGTTCTTC
TRBD1	TRBV5-6	few	TRBJ1-5	CASSYFGGSGTANQPQHF	TGTGCCAGCAGCTATTTTGGGGGGTCCGGGACAGCTAATCAGCCCCAGCATTTT
NA	TRBV5-1	NA	TRBJ2-1	CASSLGSLLYNEQFF	TGCGCCAGCAGCTTGGGGAGCCTCCTCTACAATGAGCAGTTCTTC
NA	TRBV30	NA	TRBJ2-3	CAWKIGSTDTQYF	TGTGCCTGGAAGATCGGGAGCACAGATACGCAGTATTTT
TRBD1	TRBV28	NA	TRBJ1-4	CASSSGQGGSEKLFF	TGTGCCAGCAGTTCCGGACAGGGGGGGAGTGAAAAACTGTTTTTT
NA	TRBV22-1	NA	TRBJ1-2	CPGSWTYGYTF	TGTCCTGGGAGTTGGACCTATGGCTACACCTTC
NA	TRBV20-1	NA	TRBJ1-1	CSPFQGKEAFF	TGCAGTCCGTTTCAGGGGAAGGAAGCTTTCTTT
TRBD2	TRBV7-9	NA	TRBJ2-2	CASSLGSLAGVTGELFF	TGTGCCAGCAGCTTAGGATCACTAGCGGGAGTCACCGGGGAGCTGTTTTTT
NA	TRBV19	NA	TRBJ2-7	CASTQQVGPYEQYF	TGTGCCAGTACTCAACAGGTGGGACCCTACGAGCAGTACTTC
NA	TRBV19	NA	TRBJ2-1	CASSIATVNEQFF	TGTGCCAGTAGTATAGCTACAGTAAATGAGCAGTTCTTC
TRBD2	TRBV28	NA	TRBJ2-7	CASRHTSEYYEQYF	TGTGCCAGCAGACATACTAGCGAGTACTACGAGCAGTACTTC
NA	TRBV6-1	NA	TRBJ2-5	CASSDWGRFPETQYF	TGTGCCAGCAGTGATTGGGGCCGGTTCCCAGAGACCCAGTACTTC
NA	TRBV10-3	NA	TRBJ2-5	CAISKQGSETQYF	TGTGCCATCAGTAAACAGGGATCGGAGACCCAGTACTTC
NA	TRBV6-1	NA	TRBJ1-5	CASSNRAVGGQPQHF	TGTGCCAGCAGTAACAGGGCGGTAGGGGGTCAGCCCCAGCATTTT
NA	TRBV14	NA	TRBJ2-5	CASSQDPPFRETQYF	TGTGCCAGCAGCCAAGATCCCCCCTTCCGGGAGACCCAGTACTTC
TRBD1	TRBV18	NA	TRBJ1-2	CASSSTGGGGYTF	TGTGCCAGCTCATCGACAGGGGGAGGTGGCTACACCTTC
NA	TRBV18	NA	TRBJ2-7	CASSPGPLYEQYF	TGTGCCAGCTCCCCCGGGCCCCTATACGAGCAGTACTTC
NA	TRBV27	NA	TRBJ2-3	CASSFHSTDTQYF	TGTGCCAGCAGTTTCCATAGCACAGATACGCAGTATTTT
TRBD2	TRBV5-1	NA	TRBJ2-1	CASSFASGRTNEQFF	TGCGCCAGCAGCTTCGCTAGCGGGAGGACCAATGAGCAGTTCTTC
NA	TRBV4-3	NA	TRBJ2-7	CASSPDMLSYEQYF	TGCGCCAGCAGCCCCGACATGCTGTCCTACGAGCAGTACTTC
TRBD2	TRBV5-1	NA	TRBJ2-1	CASSWRSSGRAFGEQFF	TGCGCCAGCAGCTGGAGATCTAGCGGGAGGGCCTTTGGTGAGCAGTTCTTC
TRBD1	TRBV29-1	NA	TRBJ1-2	CSVPHRDRDGYTF	TGCAGCGTTCCCCACCGGGACAGAGATGGCTACACCTTC
NA	TRBV7-2	once	TRBJ1-2	CASSLGPGGYGYTF	TGTGCCAGCAGCTTAGGGCCTGGGGGGTATGGCTACACCTTC
TRBD1	TRBV27	NA	TRBJ1-2	CASSPFGDRGWYGYTF	TGTGCCAGCAGTCCCTTTGGGGACAGGGGTTGGTATGGCTACACCTTC
NA	TRBV30	NA	TRBJ2-3	CAWTLGSGLTGPDTQYF	TGTGCCTGGACCCTAGGATCCGGACTAACGGGACCAGATACGCAGTATTTT
TRBD2	TRBV7-9	NA	TRBJ2-1	CASSSGLAGIYNEQFF	TGTGCCAGCAGCTCGGGACTAGCGGGGATTTACAATGAGCAGTTCTTC
NA	TRBV7-8	few	TRBJ2-1	CASSLSVGGSYNEQFF	TGTGCCAGCAGCTTATCGGTCGGGGGCTCCTACAATGAGCAGTTCTTC
TRBD2	TRBV4-3	NA	TRBJ2-3	CASSQQLASGTDTQYF	TGCGCCAGCAGCCAACAACTAGCGTCGGGCACAGATACGCAGTATTTT
NA	TRBV10-1	NA	TRBJ2-7	CASSEYQGLSYEQYF	TGCGCCAGCAGTGAGTACCAGGGGCTCTCCTACGAGCAGTACTTC
NA	TRBV7-8	NA	TRBJ2-1	CASSSYHEQFF	TGTGCCAGCAGCTCCTACCATGAGCAGTTCTTC
TRBD1	TRBV7-2	NA	TRBJ2-7	CASSAQTGALPYEQYF	TGTGCCAGCAGCGCGCAGACAGGGGCCCTACCCTACGAGCAGTACTTC
NA	TRBV5-1	many	TRBJ2-5	CASSLGGQETQYF	TGCGCCAGCAGCTTGGGTGGTCAAGAGACCCAGTACTTC
TRBD2	TRBV28	NA	TRBJ2-7	CASTPPLAGTYGEQYF	TGTGCCAGCACCCCGCCGTTAGCGGGAACCTACGGCGAGCAGTACTTC
TRBD1	TRBV7-2	NA	TRBJ1-1	CASSPTGTGGTEAFF	TGTGCCAGCAGCCCGACCGGGACAGGGGGCACTGAAGCTTTCTTT
NA	TRBV7-2	NA	TRBJ2-1	CASSFTPGRVNEQFF	TGTGCCAGCAGCTTCACCCCGGGCCGGGTCAATGAGCAGTTCTTC
NA	TRBV7-6	few	TRBJ2-7	CASSRATDMPVYEQYF	TGTGCCAGCAGCCGCGCGACGGACATGCCCGTGTACGAGCAGTACTTC
NA	TRBV6-1	NA	TRBJ2-7	CASSEPPRLAEQYF	TGTGCCAGCAGTGAACCGCCACGCCTGGCCGAGCAGTACTTC
NA	TRBV28	once	TRBJ1-2	CASSLDWEDGYTF	TGTGCCAGCAGTTTAGATTGGGAGGATGGCTACACCTTC
NA	TRBV29-1	once	TRBJ1-2	CSVEGNYGYTF	TGCAGCGTTGAAGGAAACTATGGCTACACCTTC
TRBD2	TRBV6-5	once	TRBJ2-1	CASRPSGRRNNEQFF	TGTGCCAGCAGGCCAAGCGGGAGGAGGAACAATGAGCAGTTCTTC
TRBD1	TRBV28	NA	TRBJ2-7	CASSLGQGSSYEQYF	TGTGCCAGCAGCCTCGGACAGGGGTCTTCCTACGAGCAGTACTTC
TRBD1	TRBV4-1	NA	TRBJ1-5	CASRPDRVSIQPQHF	TGCGCCAGCAGGCCCGACAGGGTGTCGATCCAGCCCCAGCATTTT
TRBD1	TRBV6-5	NA	TRBJ1-4	CASSPDRIGEKLFF	TGTGCCAGCAGTCCGGACAGGATAGGGGAAAAACTGTTTTTT